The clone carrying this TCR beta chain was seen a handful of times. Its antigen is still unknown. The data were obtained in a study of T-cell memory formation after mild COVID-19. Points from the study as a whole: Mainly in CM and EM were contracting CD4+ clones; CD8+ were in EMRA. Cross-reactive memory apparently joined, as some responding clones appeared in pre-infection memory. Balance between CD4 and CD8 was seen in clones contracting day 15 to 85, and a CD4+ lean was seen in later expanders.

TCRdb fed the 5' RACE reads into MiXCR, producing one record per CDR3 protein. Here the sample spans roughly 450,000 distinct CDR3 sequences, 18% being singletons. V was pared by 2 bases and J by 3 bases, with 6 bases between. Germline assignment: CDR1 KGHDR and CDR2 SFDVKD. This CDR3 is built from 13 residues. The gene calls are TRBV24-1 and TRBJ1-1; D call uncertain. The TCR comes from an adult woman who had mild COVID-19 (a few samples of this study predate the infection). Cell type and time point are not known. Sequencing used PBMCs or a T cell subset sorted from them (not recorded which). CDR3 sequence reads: CATSDSPHTEAFF. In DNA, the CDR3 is TGTGCCACCAGTGATTCCCCTCACACTGAAGCTTTCTTT.